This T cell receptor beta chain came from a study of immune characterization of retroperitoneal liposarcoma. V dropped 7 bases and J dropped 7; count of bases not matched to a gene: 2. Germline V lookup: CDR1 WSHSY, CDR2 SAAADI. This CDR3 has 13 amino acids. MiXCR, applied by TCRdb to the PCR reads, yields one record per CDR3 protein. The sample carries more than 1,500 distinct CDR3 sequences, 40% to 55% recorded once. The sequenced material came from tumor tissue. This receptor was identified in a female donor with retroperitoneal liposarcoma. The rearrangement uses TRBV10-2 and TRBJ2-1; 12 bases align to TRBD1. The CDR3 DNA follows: TGCGCCAGCAAGGGACAGGGGGCAAATGAGCAGTTCTTC. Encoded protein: CASKGQGANEQFF.